The clone carrying this T cell receptor beta chain was picked up a small number of times. This record belongs to a study of T-cell memory formation after mild COVID-19. V was clipped by 8 bases and J by 7 bases, with 9 bases between them. This CDR3 has 10 amino acids. TCRdb passed the 5' RACE reads through MiXCR, listing each CDR3 protein once. Of just under 350,000 distinct CDR3 sequences detected, approximately 13% appear once; the ten largest clones hold 20% to 25%. Material for sequencing was PBMCs or a T cell subset sorted from them (not recorded which). This chain links TRBV12-3 or TRBV12-4 with TRBJ2-7; perhaps TRBD2 as D (5 bases). This receptor was obtained from a man in his late teens or twenties who had mild COVID-19 (a few samples of this study predate the infection). Cell type and time point are not known. The CDR3 is CASGGLEQYF. Written as DNA, the CDR3 is TGTGCCAGCGGCGGACTTGAGCAGTACTTC.